This TCR beta chain was observed in a study of blood T cell repertoires in COVID-19. About the research overall: Whether acute or convalescent, the COVID-19 samples came from the United States, Italy and Spain. PBMCs, B-cell-depleted T cells, or T cells were the source of the cDNA or gDNA that made up the material.

The CDR3 is made up of 16 amino acids. The trim removed 0 bases at V and 6 bases at J, leaving 5 bases unmatched. The germline V gene encodes CDR1 MRHNA and CDR2 SNTAGT. Data came from immunoSEQ multiplex PCR; TCRdb stores just in-frame clones and leaves some out. There are approximately 240,000 clones in the sample; around 85% occur only once, and just over 3% lies in the top ten. Sequenced sample: peripheral blood. This chain connects TRBV6-4 to TRBJ2-1, with 10 bases matching TRBD2. The receptor comes from a woman aged 25 to 39 who had recovered from COVID-19. The CDR3 region has the DNA TGTGCCAGCAGTGACTCGAGTCTAGCGGGAGTCAATGAGCAGTTCTTC. Its protein is CASSDSSLAGVNEQFF.